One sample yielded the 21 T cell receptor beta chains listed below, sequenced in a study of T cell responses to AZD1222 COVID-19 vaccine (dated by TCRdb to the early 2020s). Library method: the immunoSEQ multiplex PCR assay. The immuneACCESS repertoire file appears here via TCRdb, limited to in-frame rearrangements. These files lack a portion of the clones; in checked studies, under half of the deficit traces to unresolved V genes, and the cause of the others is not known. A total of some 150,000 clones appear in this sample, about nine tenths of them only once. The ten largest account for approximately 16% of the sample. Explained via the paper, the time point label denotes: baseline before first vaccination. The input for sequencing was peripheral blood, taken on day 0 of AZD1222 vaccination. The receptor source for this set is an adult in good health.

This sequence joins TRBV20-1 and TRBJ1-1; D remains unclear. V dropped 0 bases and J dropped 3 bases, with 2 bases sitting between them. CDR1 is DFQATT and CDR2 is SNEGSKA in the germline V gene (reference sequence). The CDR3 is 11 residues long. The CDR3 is CSAREHTEAFF. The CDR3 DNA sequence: TGCAGTGCTAGAGAACACACTGAAGCTTTCTTT.

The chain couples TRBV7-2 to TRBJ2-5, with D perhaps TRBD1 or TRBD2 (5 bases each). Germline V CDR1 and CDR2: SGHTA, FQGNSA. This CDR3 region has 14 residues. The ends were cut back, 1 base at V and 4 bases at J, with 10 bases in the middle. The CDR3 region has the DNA TGTGCCAGCAGCTTAGGGGGTGGGGGAGAGACCCAGTACTTC. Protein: CASSLGGGGETQYF.

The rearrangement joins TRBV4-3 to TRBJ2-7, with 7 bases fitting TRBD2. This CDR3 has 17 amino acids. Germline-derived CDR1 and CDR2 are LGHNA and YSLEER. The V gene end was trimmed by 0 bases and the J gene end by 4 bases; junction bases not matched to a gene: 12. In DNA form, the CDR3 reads TGCGCCAGCAGCCAAGATGCAGCCGCAGTGGGGGGGTACGAGCAGTACTTC. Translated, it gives CASSQDAAAVGGYEQYF.

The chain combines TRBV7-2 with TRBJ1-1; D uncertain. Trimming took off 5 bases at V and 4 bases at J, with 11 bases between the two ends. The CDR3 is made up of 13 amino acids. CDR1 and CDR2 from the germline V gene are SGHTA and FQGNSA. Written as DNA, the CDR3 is TGTGCCAGCAGCCTCTTTGGAGCCACTGAAGCTTTCTTT. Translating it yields CASSLFGATEAFF. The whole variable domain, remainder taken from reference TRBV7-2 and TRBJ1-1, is GAGVSQSPSNKVTEKGKDVELRCDPISGHTALYWYRQSLGQGLEFLIYFQGNSAPDKSGLPSDRFSAERTGGSVSTLTIQRTQQEDSAVYLCASSLFGATEAFFGQGTRLTVV.

CDR3: CASSYSGRVHGYTF. In DNA form, the CDR3 reads TGTGCCAGCAGTTACTCGGGCAGGGTTCATGGCTACACCTTC. This chain links TRBV6-5 with TRBJ1-2, with D possibly TRBD1 on 5 matching bases. The CDR3 has 14 amino acids. From germline, CDR1 is MNHEY and CDR2 SVGAGI. V lost 0 bases and J lost 6, with 11 bases in between.

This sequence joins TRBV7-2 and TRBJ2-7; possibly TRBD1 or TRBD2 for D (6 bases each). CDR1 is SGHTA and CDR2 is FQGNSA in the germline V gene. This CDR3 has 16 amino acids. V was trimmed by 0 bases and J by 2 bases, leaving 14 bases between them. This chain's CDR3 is CASSLAGQGRPYEQYF. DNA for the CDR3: TGTGCCAGCAGCTTAGCAGGGCAGGGGAGGCCCTACGAGCAGTACTTC.

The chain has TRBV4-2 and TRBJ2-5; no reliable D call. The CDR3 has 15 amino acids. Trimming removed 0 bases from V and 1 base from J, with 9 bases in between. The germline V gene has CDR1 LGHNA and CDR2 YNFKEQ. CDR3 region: CASSQDRAGQETQYF. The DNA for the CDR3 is TGTGCCAGCAGCCAAGATCGGGCCGGCCAAGAGACCCAGTACTTC.

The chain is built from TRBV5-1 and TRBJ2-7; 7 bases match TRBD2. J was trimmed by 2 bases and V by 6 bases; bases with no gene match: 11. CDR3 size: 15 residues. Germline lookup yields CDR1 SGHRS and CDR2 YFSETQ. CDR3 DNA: TGCGCCAGCAACCAACTGGGGGGGTTGGCCTACGAGCAGTACTTC. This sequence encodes CASNQLGGLAYEQYF.

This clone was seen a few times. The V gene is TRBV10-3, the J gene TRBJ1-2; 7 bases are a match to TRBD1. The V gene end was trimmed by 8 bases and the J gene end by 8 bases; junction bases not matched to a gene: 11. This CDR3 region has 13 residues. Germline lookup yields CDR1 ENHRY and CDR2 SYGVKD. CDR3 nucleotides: TGTGCCATCGCCCGGGACAGCGCCGGAGGCTACACCTTC. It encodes CAIARDSAGGYTF.

The DNA for the CDR3 is TGTGCCTCGGGGAGGGAGACCCAGTACTTC. This gives the protein CASGRETQYF. The rearrangement links TRBV6-4 to TRBJ2-5; D perhaps matches TRBD2 (6 bases). The CDR3 totals 10 residues. V shed 11 bases and J shed 5 bases, with 9 bases lying between them. Germline CDR1 is MRHNA and CDR2 is SNTAGT.

CDR3 in amino acids: CASSFGQVNTGELFF. Here the CDR3 DNA reads TGTGCCAGCAGTTTTGGGCAGGTTAACACCGGGGAGCTGTTTTTT. This chain connects TRBV28 to TRBJ2-2; D is unresolved. Per the germline V gene, CDR1 is MDHEN and CDR2 is SYDVKM. This CDR3 has 15 amino acids. V lost 3 bases and J 2 bases, leaving 10 bases between the germline ends.

The CDR3 nucleotides read TGTGCCAGCAGTCGGGAAGGGGCGACAGGGGGCAGGTTGTTTACCCATGGCTACACCTTC. It specifies CASSREGATGGRLFTHGYTF. The chain carries TRBV27 and TRBJ1-2, with 10 bases fitting TRBD1. Germline trimming cut 5 bases from V and 6 bases from J; bases unmatched to any gene: 24. The V gene's germline CDR1 is MNHEY and CDR2 SMNVEV (reference sequence). CDR3 length: 20 residues.

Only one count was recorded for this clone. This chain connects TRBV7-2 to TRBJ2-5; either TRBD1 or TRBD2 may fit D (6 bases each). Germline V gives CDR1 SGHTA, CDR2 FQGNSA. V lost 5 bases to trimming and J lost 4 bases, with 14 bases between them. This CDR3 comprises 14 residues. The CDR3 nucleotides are TGTGCCAGCAGCCCCGGGGGCCGGGGAGAGACCCAGTACTTC. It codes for CASSPGGRGETQYF.

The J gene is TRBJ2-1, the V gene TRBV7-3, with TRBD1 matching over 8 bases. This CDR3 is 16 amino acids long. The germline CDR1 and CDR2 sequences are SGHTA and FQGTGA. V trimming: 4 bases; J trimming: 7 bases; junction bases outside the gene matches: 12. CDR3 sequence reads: CASSSQGAPFLNEQFF. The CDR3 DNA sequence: TGTGCCAGCAGCTCCCAGGGGGCACCTTTTTTAAATGAGCAGTTCTTC.

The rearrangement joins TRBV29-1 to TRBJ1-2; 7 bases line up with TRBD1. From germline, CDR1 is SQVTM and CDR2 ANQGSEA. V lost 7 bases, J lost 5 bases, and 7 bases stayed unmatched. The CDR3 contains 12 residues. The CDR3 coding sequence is TGCAGCGCGGAAGAGACAGGGTATGGCTACACCTTC. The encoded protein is CSAEETGYGYTF.

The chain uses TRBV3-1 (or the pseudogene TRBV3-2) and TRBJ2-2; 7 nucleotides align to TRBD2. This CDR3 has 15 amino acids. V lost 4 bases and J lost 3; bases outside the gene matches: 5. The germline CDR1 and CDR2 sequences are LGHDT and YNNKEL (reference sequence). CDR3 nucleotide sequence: TGTGCCAGCAGCCGGCGGGGAGGGGACACCGGGGAGCTGTTTTTT. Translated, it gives CASSRRGGDTGELFF.

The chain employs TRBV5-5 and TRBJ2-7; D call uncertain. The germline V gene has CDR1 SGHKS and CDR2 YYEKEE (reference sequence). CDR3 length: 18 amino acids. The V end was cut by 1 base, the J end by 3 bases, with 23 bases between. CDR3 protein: CASSLYLSTNGQFYEQYF. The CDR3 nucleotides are TGTGCCAGCAGCTTGTATCTCTCTACCAATGGCCAATTCTACGAGCAGTACTTC.

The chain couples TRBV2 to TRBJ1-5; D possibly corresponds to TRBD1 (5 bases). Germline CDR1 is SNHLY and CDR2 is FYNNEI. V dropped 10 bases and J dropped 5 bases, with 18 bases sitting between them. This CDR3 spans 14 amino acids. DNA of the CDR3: TGTGCCATACAGGAGACAGCCGTCGATCAGCCCCAGCATTTT. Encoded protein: CAIQETAVDQPQHF.

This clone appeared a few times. The CDR3, as DNA: TGTGCCAGCAGTTTTTCCGGGACAGGGTCTGGGGGCTACACCTTC. Translated: CASSFSGTGSGGYTF. The V call is TRBV28, the J call TRBJ1-2; 9 nucleotides line up with TRBD1. The V gene's germline CDR1 is MDHEN and CDR2 SYDVKM. V was pared by 3 bases and J by 8 bases, with 10 bases of the junction left unmatched. The CDR3 extends over 15 amino acids.

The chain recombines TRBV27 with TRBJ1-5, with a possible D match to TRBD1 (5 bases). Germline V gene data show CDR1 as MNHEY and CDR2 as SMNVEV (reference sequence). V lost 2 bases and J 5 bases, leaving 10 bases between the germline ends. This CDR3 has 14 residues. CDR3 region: CASSLTGYYQPQHF. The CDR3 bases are TGTGCCAGCAGTTTAACAGGTTATTATCAGCCCCAGCATTTT.

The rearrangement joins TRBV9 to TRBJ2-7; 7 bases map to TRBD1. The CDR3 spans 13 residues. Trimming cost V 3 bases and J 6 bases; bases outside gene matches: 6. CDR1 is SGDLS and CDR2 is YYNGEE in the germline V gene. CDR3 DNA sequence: TGTGCCAGCAGCGGACAGGGTACAGGCGAGCAGTACTTC. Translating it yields CASSGQGTGEQYF.